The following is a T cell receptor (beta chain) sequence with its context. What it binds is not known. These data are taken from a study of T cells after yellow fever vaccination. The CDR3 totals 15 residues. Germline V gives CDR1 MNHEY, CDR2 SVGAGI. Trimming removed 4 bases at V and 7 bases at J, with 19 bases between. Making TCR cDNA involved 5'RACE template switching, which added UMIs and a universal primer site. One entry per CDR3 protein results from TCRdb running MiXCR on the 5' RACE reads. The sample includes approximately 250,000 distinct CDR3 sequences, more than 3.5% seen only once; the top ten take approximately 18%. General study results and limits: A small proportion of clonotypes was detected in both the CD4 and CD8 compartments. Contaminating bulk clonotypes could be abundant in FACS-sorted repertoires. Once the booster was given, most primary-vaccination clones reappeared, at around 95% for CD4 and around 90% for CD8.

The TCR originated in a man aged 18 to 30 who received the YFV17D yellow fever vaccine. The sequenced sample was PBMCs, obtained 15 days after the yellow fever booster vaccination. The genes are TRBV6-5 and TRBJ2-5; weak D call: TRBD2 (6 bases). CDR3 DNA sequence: TGTGCCAGCAGTTGGACACCCGGGGGAGCGGGGACCCAGTACTTC. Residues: CASSWTPGGAGTQYF.